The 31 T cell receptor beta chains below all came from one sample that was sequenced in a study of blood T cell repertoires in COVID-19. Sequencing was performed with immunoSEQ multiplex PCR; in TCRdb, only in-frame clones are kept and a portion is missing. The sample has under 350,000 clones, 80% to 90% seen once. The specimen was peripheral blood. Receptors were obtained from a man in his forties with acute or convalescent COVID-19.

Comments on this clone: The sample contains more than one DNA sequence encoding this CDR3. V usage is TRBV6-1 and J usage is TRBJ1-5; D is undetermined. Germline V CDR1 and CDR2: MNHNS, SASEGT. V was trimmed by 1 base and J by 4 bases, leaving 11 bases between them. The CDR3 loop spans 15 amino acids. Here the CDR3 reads CASSEDSQRNQPQHF. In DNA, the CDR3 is TGTGCCAGCAGTGAAGATAGCCAACGGAATCAGCCCCAGCATTTT.

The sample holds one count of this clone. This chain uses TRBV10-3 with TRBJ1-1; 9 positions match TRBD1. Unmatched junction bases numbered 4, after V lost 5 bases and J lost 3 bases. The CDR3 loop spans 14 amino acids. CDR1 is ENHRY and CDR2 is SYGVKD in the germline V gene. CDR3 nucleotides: TGTGCCATCAGTTCGGGACAGGGTTACACTGAAGCTTTCTTT. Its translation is CAISSGQGYTEAFF.

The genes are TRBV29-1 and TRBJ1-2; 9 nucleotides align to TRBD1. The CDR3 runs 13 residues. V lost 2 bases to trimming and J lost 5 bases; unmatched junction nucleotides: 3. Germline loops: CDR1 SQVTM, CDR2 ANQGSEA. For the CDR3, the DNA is TGCAGCGTTGAAAGGGGACAGGGTTATGGCTACACCTTC. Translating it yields CSVERGQGYGYTF.

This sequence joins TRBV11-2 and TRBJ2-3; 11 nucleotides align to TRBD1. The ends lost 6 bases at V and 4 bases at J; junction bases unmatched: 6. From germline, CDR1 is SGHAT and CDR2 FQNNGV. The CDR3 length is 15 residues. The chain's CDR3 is CASSTGQGASDTQYF. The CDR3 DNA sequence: TGTGCCAGCAGTACTGGACAGGGGGCGTCAGATACGCAGTATTTT.

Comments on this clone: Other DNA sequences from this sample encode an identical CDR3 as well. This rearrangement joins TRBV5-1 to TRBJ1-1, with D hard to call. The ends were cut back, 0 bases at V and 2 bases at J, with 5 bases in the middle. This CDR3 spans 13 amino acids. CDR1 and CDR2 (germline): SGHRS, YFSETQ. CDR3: CASSLGANTEAFF. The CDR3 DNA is TGCGCCAGCAGCTTGGGGGCCAACACTGAAGCTTTCTTT.

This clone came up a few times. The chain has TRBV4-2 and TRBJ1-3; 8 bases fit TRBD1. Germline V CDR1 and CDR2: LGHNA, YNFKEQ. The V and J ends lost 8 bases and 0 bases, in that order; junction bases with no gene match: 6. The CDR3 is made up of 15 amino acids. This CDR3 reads CASQGAGNSGNTIYF. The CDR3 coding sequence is TGTGCCAGCCAGGGGGCAGGGAACTCTGGAAACACCATATATTTT.

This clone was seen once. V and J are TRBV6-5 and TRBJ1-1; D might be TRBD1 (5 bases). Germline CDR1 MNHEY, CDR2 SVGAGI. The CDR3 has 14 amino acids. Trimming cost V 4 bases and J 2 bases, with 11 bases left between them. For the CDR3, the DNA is TGTGCCAGCAGTTGGAGGGGCCGAAACACTGAAGCTTTCTTT. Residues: CASSWRGRNTEAFF.

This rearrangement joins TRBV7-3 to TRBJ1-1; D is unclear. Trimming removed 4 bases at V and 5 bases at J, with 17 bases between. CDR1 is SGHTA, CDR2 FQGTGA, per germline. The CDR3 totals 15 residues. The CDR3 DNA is TGTGCCAGCAGCTCATCAGGAGGATTAGGAACTGAAGCTTTCTTT. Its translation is CASSSSGGLGTEAFF.

CDR3 region: CASSQERGYYGYTF. The CDR3 bases are TGCGCCAGCAGCCAAGAGAGAGGGTACTATGGCTACACCTTC. The chain carries TRBV4-1 and TRBJ1-2; D is ambiguous. The germline V gene encodes CDR1 MGHRA and CDR2 YSYEKL. Trimming cost V 0 bases and J 3 bases, with 8 bases left between them. The CDR3 sequence is 14 residues long.

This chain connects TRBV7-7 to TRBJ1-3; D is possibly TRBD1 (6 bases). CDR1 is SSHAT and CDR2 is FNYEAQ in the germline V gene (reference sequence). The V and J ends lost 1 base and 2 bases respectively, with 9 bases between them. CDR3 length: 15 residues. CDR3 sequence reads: CASSLGPGAGNTIYF. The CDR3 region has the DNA TGTGCCAGCAGCTTAGGTCCAGGGGCTGGAAACACCATATATTTT. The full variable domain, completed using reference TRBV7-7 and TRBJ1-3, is GAGVSQSPRYKVTKRGQDVTLRCDPISSHATLYWYQQALGQGPEFLTYFNYEAQPDKSGLPSDRFSAERPEGSISTLTIQRTEQRDSAMYRCASSLGPGAGNTIYFGEGSWLTVV.

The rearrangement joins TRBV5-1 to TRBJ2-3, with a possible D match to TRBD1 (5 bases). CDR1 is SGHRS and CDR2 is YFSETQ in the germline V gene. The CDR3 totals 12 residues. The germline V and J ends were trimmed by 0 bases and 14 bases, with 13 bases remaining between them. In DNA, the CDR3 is TGCGCCAGCAGCTTGGAGGACAATCTTTTGTATTTT. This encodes CASSLEDNLLYF. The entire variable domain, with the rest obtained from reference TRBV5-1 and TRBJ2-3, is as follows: KAGVTQTPRYLIKTRGQQVTLSCSPISGHRSVSWYQQTPGQGLQFLFEYFSETQRNKGNFPGRFSGRQFSNSRSEMNVSTLELGDSALYLCASSLEDNLLYFGPGTRLTVL.

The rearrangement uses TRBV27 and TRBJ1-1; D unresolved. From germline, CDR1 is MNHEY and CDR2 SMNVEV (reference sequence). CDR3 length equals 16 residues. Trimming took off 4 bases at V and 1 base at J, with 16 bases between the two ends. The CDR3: CASSYRIGGTNTEAFF. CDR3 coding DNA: TGTGCCAGCAGTTATAGAATCGGAGGAACGAACACTGAAGCTTTCTTT.

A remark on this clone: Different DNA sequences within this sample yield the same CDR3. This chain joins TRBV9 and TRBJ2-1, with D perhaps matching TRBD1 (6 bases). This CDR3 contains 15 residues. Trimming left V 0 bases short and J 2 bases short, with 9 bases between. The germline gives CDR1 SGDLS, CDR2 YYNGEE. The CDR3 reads CASSVAGAAYNEQFF. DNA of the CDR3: TGTGCCAGCAGCGTAGCAGGGGCCGCCTACAATGAGCAGTTCTTC.

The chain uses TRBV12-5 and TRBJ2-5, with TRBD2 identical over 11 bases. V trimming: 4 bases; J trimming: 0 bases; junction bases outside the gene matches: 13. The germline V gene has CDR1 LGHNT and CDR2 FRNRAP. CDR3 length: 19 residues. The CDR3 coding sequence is TGTGCTAGTGGTTCGAGGAGGCTAGCGGGGGGCGAGTACCAAGAGACCCAGTACTTC. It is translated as CASGSRRLAGGEYQETQYF.

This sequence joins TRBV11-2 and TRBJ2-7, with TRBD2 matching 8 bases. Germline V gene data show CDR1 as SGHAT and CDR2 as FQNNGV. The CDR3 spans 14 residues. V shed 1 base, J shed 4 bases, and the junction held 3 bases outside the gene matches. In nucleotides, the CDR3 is TGTGCCAGCAGCTTAGCTAGCGGGTATTACGAGCAGTACTTC. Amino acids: CASSLASGYYEQYF.

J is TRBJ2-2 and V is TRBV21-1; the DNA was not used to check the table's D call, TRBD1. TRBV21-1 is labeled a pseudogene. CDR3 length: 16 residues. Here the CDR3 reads CASSKKGAGNTGELFF. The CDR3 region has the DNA TGTGCCAGCAGCAAAAAAGGGGCAGGGAACACCGGGGAGCTGTTTTTT.

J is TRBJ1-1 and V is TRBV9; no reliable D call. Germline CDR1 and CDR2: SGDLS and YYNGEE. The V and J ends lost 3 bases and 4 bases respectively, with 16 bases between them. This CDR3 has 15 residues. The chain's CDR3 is CASSAGRLGPTEAFF. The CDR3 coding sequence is TGTGCCAGCAGCGCCGGCAGGTTGGGCCCCACTGAAGCTTTCTTT.

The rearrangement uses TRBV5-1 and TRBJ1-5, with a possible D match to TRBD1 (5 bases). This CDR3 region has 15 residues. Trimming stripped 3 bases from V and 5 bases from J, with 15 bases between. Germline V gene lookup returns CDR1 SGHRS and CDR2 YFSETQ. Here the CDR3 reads CASSWEGRGDQPQHF. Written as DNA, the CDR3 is TGCGCCAGCAGCTGGGAGGGACGGGGGGATCAGCCCCAGCATTTT.

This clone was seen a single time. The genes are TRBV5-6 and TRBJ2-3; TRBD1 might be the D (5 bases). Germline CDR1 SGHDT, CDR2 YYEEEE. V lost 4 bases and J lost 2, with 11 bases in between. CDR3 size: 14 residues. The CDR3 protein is CASSRGLITDTQYF. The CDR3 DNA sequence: TGTGCCAGCAGCAGGGGCCTAATCACAGATACGCAGTATTTT. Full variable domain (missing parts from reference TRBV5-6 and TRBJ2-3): DAGVTQSPTHLIKTRGQQVTLRCSPKSGHDTVSWYQQALGQGPQFIFQYYEEEERQRGNFPDRFSGHQFPNYSSELNVNALLLGDSALYLCASSRGLITDTQYFGPGTRLTVL.

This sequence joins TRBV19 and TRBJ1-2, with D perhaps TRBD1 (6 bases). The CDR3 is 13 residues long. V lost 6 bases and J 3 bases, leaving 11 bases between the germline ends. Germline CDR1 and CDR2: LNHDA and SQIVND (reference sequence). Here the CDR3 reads CASSGGGYYGYTF. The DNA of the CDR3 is TGTGCCAGTAGCGGGGGGGGCTACTATGGCTACACCTTC.

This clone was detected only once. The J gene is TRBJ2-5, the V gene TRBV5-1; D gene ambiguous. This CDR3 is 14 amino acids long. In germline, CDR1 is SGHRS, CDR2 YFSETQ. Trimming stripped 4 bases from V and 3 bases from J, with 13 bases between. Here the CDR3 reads CASSPQQPKETQYF. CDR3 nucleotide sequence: TGCGCCAGCAGCCCACAGCAGCCGAAAGAGACCCAGTACTTC.

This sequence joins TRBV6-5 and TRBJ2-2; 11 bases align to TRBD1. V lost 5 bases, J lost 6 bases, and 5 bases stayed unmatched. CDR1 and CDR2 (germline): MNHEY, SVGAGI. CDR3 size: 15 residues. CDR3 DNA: TGTGCCAGCAGTCCGGGACAGGGGGAAGCCGGGGAGCTGTTTTTT. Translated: CASSPGQGEAGELFF.

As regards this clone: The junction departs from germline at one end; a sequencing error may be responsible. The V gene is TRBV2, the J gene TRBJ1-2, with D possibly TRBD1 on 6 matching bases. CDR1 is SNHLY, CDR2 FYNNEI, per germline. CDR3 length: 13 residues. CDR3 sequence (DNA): TGTGCCAGCAGTGAAGTCAGGGGCCCGCTGGGGGCCTTC. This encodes CASSEVRGPLGAF.

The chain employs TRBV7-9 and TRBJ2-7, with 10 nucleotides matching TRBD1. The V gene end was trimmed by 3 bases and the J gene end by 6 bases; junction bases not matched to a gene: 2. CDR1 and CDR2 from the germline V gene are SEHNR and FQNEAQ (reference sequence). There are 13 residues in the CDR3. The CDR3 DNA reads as TGTGCCAGCAGCTTCCGGGACAGGGGCGAGCAGTACTTC. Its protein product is CASSFRDRGEQYF.

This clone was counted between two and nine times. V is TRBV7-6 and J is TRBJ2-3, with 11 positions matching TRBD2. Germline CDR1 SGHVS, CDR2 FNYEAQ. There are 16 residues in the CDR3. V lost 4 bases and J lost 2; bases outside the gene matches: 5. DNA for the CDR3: TGTGCCAGCAGCTCCTTAGCGGGGGGGCTCACAGATACGCAGTATTTT. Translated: CASSSLAGGLTDTQYF.

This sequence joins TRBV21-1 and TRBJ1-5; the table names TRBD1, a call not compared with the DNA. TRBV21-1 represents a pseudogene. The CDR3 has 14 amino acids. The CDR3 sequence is CASSNWTGGQPQHF. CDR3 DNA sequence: TGTGCCAGCAGCAACTGGACAGGGGGTCAGCCCCAGCATTTT.

CDR3 in DNA: TGCGCCAGCACCCGAGACAGGGGCACTGAAGCTTTCTTT. Protein sequence: CASTRDRGTEAFF. The V and J genes are TRBV10-2 and TRBJ1-1; TRBD1 matches at 8 bases. V lost 7 bases, J lost 4 bases, and 5 bases stayed unmatched. Germline V gene lookup returns CDR1 WSHSY and CDR2 SAAADI. The CDR3 is 13 amino acids.

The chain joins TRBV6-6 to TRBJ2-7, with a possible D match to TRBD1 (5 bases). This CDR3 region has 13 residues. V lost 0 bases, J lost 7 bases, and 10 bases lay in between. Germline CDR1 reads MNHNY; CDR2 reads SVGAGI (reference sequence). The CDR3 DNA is TGTGCCAGCAGTTACTCGCAGGGCTGGGAGCAGTACTTC. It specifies CASSYSQGWEQYF.

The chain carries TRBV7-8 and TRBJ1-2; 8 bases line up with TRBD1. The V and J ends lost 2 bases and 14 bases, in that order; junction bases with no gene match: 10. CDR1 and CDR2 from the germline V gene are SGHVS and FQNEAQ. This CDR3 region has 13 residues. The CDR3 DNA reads TGTGCCAGCAGCTTAACGCGGACAGGGAGGTTAACCTTC. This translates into CASSLTRTGRLTF.

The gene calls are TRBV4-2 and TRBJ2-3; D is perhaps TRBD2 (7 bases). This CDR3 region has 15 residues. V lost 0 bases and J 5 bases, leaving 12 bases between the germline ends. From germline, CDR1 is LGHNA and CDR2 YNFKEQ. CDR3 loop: CASSQEIRGGDTQYF. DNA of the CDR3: TGTGCCAGCAGCCAAGAGATAAGGGGGGGAGATACGCAGTATTTT.

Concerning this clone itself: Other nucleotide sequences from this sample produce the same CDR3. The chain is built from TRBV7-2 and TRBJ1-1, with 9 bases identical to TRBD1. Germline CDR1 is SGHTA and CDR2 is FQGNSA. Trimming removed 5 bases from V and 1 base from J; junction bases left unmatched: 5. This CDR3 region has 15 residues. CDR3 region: CASSLRQGGNTEAFF. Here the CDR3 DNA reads TGTGCCAGCAGCCTTAGACAGGGGGGGAACACTGAAGCTTTCTTT.